The 7 T cell receptor beta chains below were found in one sample sequenced in a study of human T cells and chemical hapten exposure. TCRdb passed the RACE reads through MiXCR, listing each CDR3 protein once. Of about 380,000 distinct CDR3 sequences listed, 4.5% to 5.5% were seen once; the top ten hold just over 2.5%. As for time point: pre-sensitization, week 0. Treatment in this sample: therapeutic diphenylcyclopropenone sensitization with weekly scalp DPC. The source material was whole blood, sampled in connection with sensitization to the hapten diphenylcyclopropenone (DPC). Receptor source: a woman aged 45-60 years with alopecia areata. Some clones in this sample may be carry-over from other donors' samples.

V usage is TRBV2 and J usage is TRBJ1-5; possibly TRBD1 for D (5 bases). Germline-derived CDR1 and CDR2 are SNHLY and FYNNEI. Trimming stripped 6 bases from V and 2 bases from J, with 20 bases between. This CDR3 has 17 amino acids. The CDR3 nucleotides are TGTGCCAGCAGACCGGGACGGGGGGTGGTCGGCAATCAGCCCCAGCATTTT. Translated, it gives CASRPGRGVVGNQPQHF.

This chain connects TRBV12-3 or TRBV12-4 to TRBJ1-1, with TRBD1 matching over 9 bases. V gave up 4 bases and J gave up 5 bases; unmatched junction bases: 8. This CDR3 contains 15 residues. The CDR3 DNA follows: TGTGCCAGCAGTTCCCTGGGACAGGGAAGGACTGAAGCTTTCTTT. It codes for CASSSLGQGRTEAFF.

This clonotype turned up a few times. The chain carries TRBV14 and TRBJ2-7; D remains unclear. This CDR3 comprises 14 residues. V lost 1 base to trimming and J lost 0 bases, with 7 bases between them. Per the germline V gene, CDR1 is SGHDN and CDR2 is FVKESK. CDR3 nucleotide sequence: TGTGCCAGCAGCCAAGCGGTACACTCCTACGAGCAGTACTTC. This gives the protein CASSQAVHSYEQYF.

Ten or more counts support this clonotype. The rearrangement uses TRBV5-4 and TRBJ2-5; 9 bases match TRBD1. Germline V lookup: CDR1 SGHNT, CDR2 YYREEE (reference sequence). Germline trimming cut 4 bases from V and 0 bases from J; bases unmatched to any gene: 7. The CDR3 runs to 16 residues. The CDR3 protein is CASSGGTGTNQETQYF. The CDR3 DNA reads TGTGCCAGCAGCGGAGGGACAGGGACCAACCAAGAGACCCAGTACTTC.

This clonotype was seen at least ten times. The gene calls are TRBV7-2 and TRBJ2-1; tentative D call: TRBD2 (5 bases). CDR3 length: 12 residues. Trimming removed 4 bases from V and 13 bases from J, with 14 bases in between. Germline V gene data show CDR1 as SGHTA and CDR2 as FQGNSA. CDR3 coding DNA: TGTGCCAGCAGCTCGCGGACTGGCATTCAGTTCTTC. It specifies CASSSRTGIQFF.

Only a few counts were recorded for this clonotype. V usage is TRBV6-1 and J usage is TRBJ1-4; 8 bases align to TRBD1. This CDR3 has 16 amino acids. Per the germline V gene, CDR1 is MNHNS and CDR2 is SASEGT. With 1 base clipped from V and 7 bases from J, the junction kept 8 bases outside the gene matches. The CDR3 nucleotides are TGTGCCAGCAGTGAAGAGGCCGGGACAGGAAGTGAAAAACTGTTTTTT. Its translation: CASSEEAGTGSEKLFF.

The chain couples TRBV18 to TRBJ2-2, with 7 bases aligning to TRBD2. The germline V gene has CDR1 KGHSH and CDR2 LQKENI. The CDR3 loop spans 16 amino acids. J gave up 4 bases and V 3 bases, and 8 bases lay outside the gene matches. The CDR3 sequence is CASSPNGAGLTGELFF. The DNA of the CDR3 is TGTGCCAGCTCACCTAACGGAGCGGGACTCACCGGGGAGCTGTTTTTT.